A single sample gave rise to the 21 T cell receptor beta chains below, sequenced in a study of cytotoxic CD8 clonotypes in ibrutinib-treated CLL. The method was immunoSEQ multiplex PCR; TCRdb's version includes in-frame clones alone and lacks a portion of them. The sample lists about 22,000 clones, roughly 75% occurring once. Sequenced here: PBMCs, sampled before ibrutinib treatment. The receptors stem from a human donor with chronic lymphocytic leukemia.

The V and J genes are TRBV21-1 and TRBJ1-1; the DNA was not compared with TRBD1, the D call given in the table. TRBV21-1 is assigned pseudogene status. This CDR3 contains 14 residues. CDR3 nucleotide sequence: TGTGCCAGCAGCGAGAGACAGATGAACACTGAAGCTTTCTTT. Translating it yields CASSERQMNTEAFF.

CDR3 nucleotides: TGTGCCAGCAGCCCTCTTAGGGACGGAACCGGGGAGCTGTTTTTT. This codes for CASSPLRDGTGELFF. The genes are TRBV5-6 and TRBJ2-2; D assignment may be TRBD1 or TRBD2 (5 bases each). Germline V gene sequence: CDR1 SGHDT, CDR2 YYEEEE. The V gene lost 4 bases and the J gene lost 5 bases, with 15 bases spanning the gap. The length of the CDR3 is 15 residues. The whole variable domain, remainder taken from reference TRBV5-6 and TRBJ2-2, is DAGVTQSPTHLIKTRGQQVTLRCSPKSGHDTVSWYQQALGQGPQFIFQYYEEEERQRGNFPDRFSGHQFPNYSSELNVNALLLGDSALYLCASSPLRDGTGELFFGEGSRLTVL.

For the CDR3, the DNA is TGCGCCAGCAGCCGGAGGGGACAGGGGGGAGGTAGCGGGAGGACAGATACGCAGTATTTT. It codes for CASSRRGQGGGSGRTDTQYF. The gene calls are TRBV4-3 and TRBJ2-3, with a tentative D call TRBD1 (11 bases). Germline assignment: CDR1 LGHNA and CDR2 YSLEER. Trimming removed 4 bases from V and 3 bases from J, with 29 bases in between. The CDR3 is 20 amino acids.

This clone came up once. The chain employs TRBV28 and TRBJ1-1, with D perhaps matching TRBD1 (6 bases). V lost 5 bases to trimming and J lost 6 bases, with 16 bases between them. The CDR3 covers 14 residues. Germline CDR1 reads MDHEN; CDR2 reads SYDVKM. CDR3 residues: CASSDYRVDAEAFF. The CDR3 nucleotides are TGTGCCAGCAGTGACTACAGGGTTGATGCTGAAGCTTTCTTT.

The chain combines TRBV10-3 with TRBJ2-7; D might be TRBD2 (5 bases). The CDR3 is made up of 13 amino acids. Per the germline V gene, CDR1 is ENHRY and CDR2 is SYGVKD. Trimming took 6 bases from V and 3 from J, leaving 12 bases between them. CDR3 coding DNA: TGTGCCATCAGAGGTGGACTCAACTACGAGCAGTACTTC. This codes for CAIRGGLNYEQYF.

J is TRBJ2-3 and V is TRBV6-5, with a possible D match to TRBD2 (5 bases). The CDR3 consists of 16 residues. The germline V gene encodes CDR1 MNHEY and CDR2 SVGAGI. The ends were cut back, 2 bases at V and 0 bases at J, with 12 bases in the middle. The CDR3 sequence is CASSYIGGPSTDTQYF. CDR3 nucleotide sequence: TGTGCCAGCAGTTACATTGGCGGGCCTAGCACAGATACGCAGTATTTT.

The rearrangement uses TRBV2 and TRBJ1-6, with TRBD1 matching 11 bases. The V gene's germline CDR1 is SNHLY and CDR2 FYNNEI. This CDR3 contains 15 residues. The trim removed 6 bases at V and 6 bases at J, leaving 4 bases unmatched. CDR3 nucleotides: TGTGCCAGCAGCGGACAGGGGGCGGTTAATTCACCCCTCCACTTT. Amino acids: CASSGQGAVNSPLHF.

A few counts support this clone. This chain uses TRBV5-4 with TRBJ1-1; D gene uncertain. CDR1 is SGHNT and CDR2 is YYREEE in the germline V gene (reference sequence). Between the trimmed V and J ends, which lost 0 bases and 0 bases, there was a span of 6 bases. The length of the CDR3 is 14 residues. The CDR3 nucleotides read TGTGCCAGCAGCTTGGCCAGTATGAACACTGAAGCTTTCTTT. Translation: CASSLASMNTEAFF.

V and J are TRBV7-6 and TRBJ2-4; no clear D. V was cut by 5 bases and J by 0 bases, with 11 bases left in between. CDR1 and CDR2 from the germline V gene are SGHVS and FNYEAQ. CDR3 length: 15 residues. The CDR3 sequence: CASSPPPIAKNIQYF. DNA of the CDR3: TGTGCCAGCAGCCCGCCCCCCATAGCCAAAAACATTCAGTACTTC.

The chain has TRBV27 and TRBJ1-1, with D possibly TRBD1 on 6 matching bases. There are 16 residues in the CDR3. The germline V gene has CDR1 MNHEY and CDR2 SMNVEV (reference sequence). Trimming took off 4 bases at V and 3 bases at J, with 18 bases between the two ends. CDR3 nucleotide sequence: TGTGCCAGCAGTTCAACGGGGCGGGGGCTGGACACTGAAGCTTTCTTT. Translating gives CASSSTGRGLDTEAFF.

The chain recombines TRBV9 with TRBJ1-1; TRBD1 might be the D (6 bases). The CDR3 consists of 16 residues. Germline-derived CDR1 and CDR2 are SGDLS and YYNGEE. V lost 1 base, J lost 4 bases, and 17 bases lay in between. The CDR3 bases are TGTGCCAGCAGCGTACGGGTTGGGGGCGGTAGCACTGAAGCTTTCTTT. Protein product: CASSVRVGGGSTEAFF.

Only a few counts were recorded for this clone. The chain carries TRBV27 and TRBJ2-3; TRBD1 agrees at 9 bases. In germline, CDR1 is MNHEY, CDR2 SMNVEV (reference sequence). This CDR3 contains 14 residues. Trimming cost V 7 bases and J 6 bases; bases outside gene matches: 8. CDR3 bases: TGTGCCAGCACCAGGGGGACAGGGTTTGATACGCAGTATTTT. Translating gives CASTRGTGFDTQYF.

By share, this clone ranks as medium-sized. The genes are TRBV19 and TRBJ2-7, with TRBD1 matching 9 bases. The CDR3 has 14 amino acids. Germline V gene sequence: CDR1 LNHDA, CDR2 SQIVND (reference sequence). J gave up 2 bases and V 8 bases, and 7 bases lay outside the gene matches. The CDR3 here is CASSWGQGPYEQYF. The CDR3 DNA sequence: TGTGCCAGTTCCTGGGGACAGGGACCCTACGAGCAGTACTTC.

This clone was detected a few times. This rearrangement joins TRBV18 to TRBJ2-7, with 9 bases lining up with TRBD1. CDR1 is KGHSH and CDR2 is LQKENI in the germline V gene. V lost 3 bases and J lost 0; bases outside the gene matches: 3. The CDR3 has 15 residues. The CDR3 here is CASSPRTGASYEQYF. The CDR3 region has the DNA TGTGCCAGCTCACCTAGGACAGGGGCCTCCTACGAGCAGTACTTC.

The rearrangement joins TRBV5-1 to TRBJ2-7; D is possibly TRBD2 (5 bases). The germline V and J ends were trimmed by 0 bases and 7 bases, with 17 bases remaining between them. Per germline, CDR1 SGHRS and CDR2 YFSETQ. The CDR3 has 15 residues. The CDR3 spells CASSLETTLRGEQYF. CDR3 DNA: TGCGCCAGCAGCTTGGAGACTACCCTCCGGGGTGAGCAGTACTTC.

The V call is TRBV4-3, the J call TRBJ2-7; no reliable D call. V gave up 0 bases and J gave up 6 bases, with 6 bases separating them. Germline CDR1 reads LGHNA; CDR2 reads YSLEER. The length of the CDR3 is 12 residues. In DNA form, the CDR3 reads TGCGCCAGCAGCCAAGATCGGATCGAGCAGTACTTC. As protein: CASSQDRIEQYF.

The J gene is TRBJ2-7, the V gene TRBV2; 7 positions agree with TRBD2. The CDR3 is made up of 14 amino acids. CDR1 and CDR2 (germline): SNHLY, FYNNEI. Trimming cost V 6 bases and J 2 bases; bases outside gene matches: 7. The CDR3 loop is CASRASGGTYEQYF. The DNA of the CDR3 is TGTGCCAGCAGGGCTAGCGGAGGGACCTACGAGCAGTACTTC.

This chain joins TRBV27 and TRBJ1-6; TRBD1 might be the D (6 bases). From germline, CDR1 is MNHEY and CDR2 SMNVEV (reference sequence). V dropped 6 bases and J dropped 5 bases, with 17 bases sitting between them. The CDR3 is made up of 16 amino acids. CDR3 sequence: CASRIQGRWDNSPLHF. In DNA form, the CDR3 reads TGTGCCAGCAGGATCCAGGGGAGATGGGATAATTCACCCCTCCACTTT.

The rearrangement uses TRBV29-1 and TRBJ2-6; D remains ambiguous. The germline V gene encodes CDR1 SQVTM and CDR2 ANQGSEA. V was pared by 3 bases and J by 2 bases, with 8 bases between. The CDR3 is made up of 14 amino acids. CDR3: CSVDPGAGANVLTF. The CDR3 DNA sequence: TGCAGCGTTGACCCTGGAGCTGGGGCCAACGTCCTGACTTTC.

This clone was detected only a few times. This sequence joins TRBV5-4 and TRBJ1-1; D is possibly TRBD1 (5 bases). The CDR3 is 14 residues long. Trimming stripped 0 bases from V and 1 base from J, with 7 bases between. Germline V CDR1 and CDR2: SGHNT, YYREEE (reference sequence). The CDR3, as DNA: TGTGCCAGCAGCTTGGGCGACAGGAACACTGAAGCTTTCTTT. Protein product: CASSLGDRNTEAFF.

This clone counts as large (0.1 to 1%). Germline and junction disagree at one end, which may indicate a read error. CDR3: CASSPTLAGERSF. CDR3 nucleotides: TGTGCCAGCAGTCCGACCCTAGCGGGAGAGCGGAGCTTC. This rearrangement joins TRBV27 to TRBJ2-7, with 10 bases aligning to TRBD2. The germline CDR1 and CDR2 sequences are MNHEY and SMNVEV (reference sequence). CDR3 length: 13 amino acids.